The rows below give T cell receptor beta chains drawn from one sample of a study of blood T cell repertoires in COVID-19. Sequenced by immunoSEQ multiplex PCR; TCRdb stores in-frame clones only, minus some. Found here are about 200,000 clones, roughly nine tenths of them singletons; the top ten hold 0.75% to 0.9%. The sequencing input was peripheral blood. These receptors came from an older woman with acute or convalescent COVID-19. CDR3s include the opening cysteine and the closing phenylalanine or tryptophan. The D gene is left open where the match is weak. Clone size is stated in some rows and not others, as once, few, many or a class when expanded.

CDR3	DNA	V	J	D	size	length
CASSLGTATNEKLFF	TGTGCCAGCAGCTTAGGGACAGCAACTAATGAAAAACTGTTTTTT	TRBV7-9	TRBJ1-4	NA	NA	15
CATSRTTNTEAFF	TGTGCCACCAGCAGGACAACGAACACTGAAGCTTTCTTT	TRBV15	TRBJ1-1	NA	NA	13
CASNGLAGEGGELFF	TGTGCCAGCAACGGACTAGCGGGGGAGGGCGGGGAGCTGTTTTTT	TRBV2	TRBJ2-2	TRBD2	few	15
CASRVTGGRDTQYF	TGTGCCAGCAGAGTTACGGGGGGAAGAGATACGCAGTATTTT	TRBV6-5	TRBJ2-3	TRBD2	NA	14
CASSAPSGGAEDTQYF	TGCGCCAGCAGCGCTCCTAGCGGGGGGGCCGAAGATACGCAGTATTTT	TRBV5-1	TRBJ2-3	TRBD2	few	16
CASTGMGNTIYF	TGTGCCAGTACAGGGATGGGAAACACCATATATTTT	TRBV19	TRBJ1-3	NA	NA	12
CASSLGRDQPQHF	TGTGCCAGCAGCTTGGGCAGGGATCAGCCCCAGCATTTT	TRBV5-4	TRBJ1-5	NA	many	13
CASSLHRDEQYF	TGTGCCAGCAGCCTTCACAGGGATGAGCAGTACTTC	TRBV25-1	TRBJ2-7	NA	few	12
CASSYLGLAGGTQETQYF	TGTGCCAGCAGTTACCTTGGACTAGCGGGAGGAACCCAAGAGACCCAGTACTTC	TRBV6-2/TRBV6-3	TRBJ2-5	TRBD2	NA	18
CASSLDRGLGYTF	TGCGCCAGCAGCTTGGACAGGGGGCTAGGCTACACCTTC	TRBV5-1	TRBJ1-2	TRBD1	NA	13
CASSALKGANTGELFF	TGTGCCAGCAGCGCCCTCAAGGGAGCGAACACCGGGGAGCTGTTTTTT	TRBV9	TRBJ2-2	NA	NA	16
CASSPRGQGTEAFF	TGTGCCAGCAGCCCCCGCGGACAGGGCACTGAAGCTTTCTTT	TRBV3-1/TRBV3-2	TRBJ1-1	TRBD1	once	14
CASSLTGTGGYNEQFF	TGTGCCAGCAGCCTAACCGGGACAGGGGGATACAATGAGCAGTTCTTC	TRBV2	TRBJ2-1	TRBD1	NA	16
CASSQEGVQRGSTDTQYF	TGTGCCAGCAGCCAAGAAGGCGTCCAGCGGGGCTCCACAGATACGCAGTATTTT	TRBV3-1/TRBV3-2	TRBJ2-3	TRBD2	NA	18
CASSSLSGFDGYTF	TGTGCCAGCAGCTCCCTATCGGGTTTCGATGGCTACACCTTC	TRBV5-6	TRBJ1-2	NA	NA	14
CASSAEPSYNEQFF	TGTGCCAGCAGCGCCGAGCCATCCTACAATGAGCAGTTCTTC	TRBV5-8	TRBJ2-1	NA	NA	14
CSASWGQGDYEQYF	TGCAGTGCTAGTTGGGGACAGGGGGATTACGAGCAGTACTTC	TRBV20-1	TRBJ2-7	TRBD1	once	14
CASSRPRGSSYEQYF	TGTGCCAGCAGCCGACCCAGAGGAAGCTCCTACGAGCAGTACTTC	TRBV6-2/TRBV6-3	TRBJ2-7	NA	NA	15
CASSEQGSSYNEQFF	TGTGCCAGCAGTGAACAGGGGAGCTCCTACAATGAGCAGTTCTTC	TRBV6-1	TRBJ2-1	NA	NA	15
CASSINQITEAFF	TGTGCCAGCAGTATAAATCAGATCACTGAAGCTTTCTTT	TRBV9	TRBJ1-1	NA	NA	13
CASVIRDYYEQYF	TGTGCCAGCGTCATCCGGGACTACTACGAGCAGTACTTC	TRBV6-6	TRBJ2-7	TRBD2	NA	13
CASSDAVKTGGYF	TGTGCCAGCAGTGATGCCGTTAAAACAGGGGGGTACTTC	TRBV2	TRBJ2-7	TRBD1	NA	13
CASSSAREKYF	TGTGCCAGCAGTTCCGCCCGGGAGAAGTACTTC	TRBV6-5	TRBJ2-7	NA	NA	11
CASSPDLRGVTGELFF	TGTGCCAGCAGCCCCGACTTGCGGGGCGTAACCGGGGAGCTGTTTTTT	TRBV5-4	TRBJ2-2	NA	NA	16
CASSAGLAGGDTQYF	TGCGCCAGCAGCGCCGGGCTAGCCGGGGGAGATACGCAGTATTTT	TRBV4-3	TRBJ2-3	NA	NA	15